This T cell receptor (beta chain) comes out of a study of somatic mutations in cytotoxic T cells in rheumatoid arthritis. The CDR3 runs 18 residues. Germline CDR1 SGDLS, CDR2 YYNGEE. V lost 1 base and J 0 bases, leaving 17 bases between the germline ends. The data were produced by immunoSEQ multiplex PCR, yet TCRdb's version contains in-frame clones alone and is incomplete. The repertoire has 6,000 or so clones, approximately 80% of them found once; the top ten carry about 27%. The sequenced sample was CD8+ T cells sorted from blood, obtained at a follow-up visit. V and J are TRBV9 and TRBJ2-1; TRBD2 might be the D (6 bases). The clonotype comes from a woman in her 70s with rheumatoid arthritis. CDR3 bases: TGTGCCAGCAGCGTACGGCCCCAGGAGGGAGCCTCCTACAATGAGCAGTTCTTC. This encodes CASSVRPQEGASYNEQFF. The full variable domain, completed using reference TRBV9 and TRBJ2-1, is DSGVTQTPKHLITATGQRVTLRCSPRSGDLSVYWYQQSLDQGLQFLIQYYNGEERAKGNILERFSAQQFPDLHSELNLSSLELGDSALYFCASSVRPQEGASYNEQFFGPGTRLTVL.